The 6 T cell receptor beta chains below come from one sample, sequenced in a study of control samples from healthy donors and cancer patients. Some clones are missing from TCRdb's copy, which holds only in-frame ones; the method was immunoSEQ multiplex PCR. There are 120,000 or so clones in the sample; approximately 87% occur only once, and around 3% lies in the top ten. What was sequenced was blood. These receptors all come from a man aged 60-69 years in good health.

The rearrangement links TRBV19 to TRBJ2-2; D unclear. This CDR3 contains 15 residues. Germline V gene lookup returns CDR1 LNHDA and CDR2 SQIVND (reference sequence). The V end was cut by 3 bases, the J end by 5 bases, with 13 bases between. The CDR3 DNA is TGTGCCAGTAGTATTTCGAATAGGGTAACCGGGGAGCTGTTTTTT. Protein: CASSISNRVTGELFF.

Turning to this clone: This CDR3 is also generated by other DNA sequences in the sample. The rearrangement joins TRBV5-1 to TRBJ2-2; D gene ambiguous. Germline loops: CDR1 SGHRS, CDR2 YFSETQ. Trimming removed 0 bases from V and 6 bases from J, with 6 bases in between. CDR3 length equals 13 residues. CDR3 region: CASSLDGAGELFF. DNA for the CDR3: TGCGCCAGCAGCTTGGATGGGGCCGGGGAGCTGTTTTTT.

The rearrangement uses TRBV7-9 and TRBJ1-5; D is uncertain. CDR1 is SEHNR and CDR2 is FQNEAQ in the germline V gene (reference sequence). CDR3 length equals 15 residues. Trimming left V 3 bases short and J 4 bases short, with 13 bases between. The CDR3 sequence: CASSLSGSSNQPQHF. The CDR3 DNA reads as TGTGCCAGCAGCTTGTCCGGCAGTAGTAATCAGCCCCAGCATTTT.

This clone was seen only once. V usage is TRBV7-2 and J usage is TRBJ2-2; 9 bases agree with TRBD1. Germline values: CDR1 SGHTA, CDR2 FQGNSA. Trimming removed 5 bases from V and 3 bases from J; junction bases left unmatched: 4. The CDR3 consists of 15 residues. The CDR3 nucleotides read TGTGCCAGCAGCCCCGGACAGGGGTACACCGGGGAGCTGTTTTTT. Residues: CASSPGQGYTGELFF.

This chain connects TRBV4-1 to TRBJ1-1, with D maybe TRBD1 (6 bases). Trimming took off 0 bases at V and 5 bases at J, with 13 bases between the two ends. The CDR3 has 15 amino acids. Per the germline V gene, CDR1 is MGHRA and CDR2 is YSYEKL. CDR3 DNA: TGCGCCAGCAGCCAAGATCCGGGGGCAGGAACTGAAGCTTTCTTT. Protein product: CASSQDPGAGTEAFF.

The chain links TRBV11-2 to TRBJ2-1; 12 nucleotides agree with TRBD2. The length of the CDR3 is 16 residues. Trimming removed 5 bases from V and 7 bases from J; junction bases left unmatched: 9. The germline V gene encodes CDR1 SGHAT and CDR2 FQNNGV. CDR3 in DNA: TGTGCCAGCAGCAACAACCTAGCGGGGGGGAGTAATGAGCAGTTCTTC. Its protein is CASSNNLAGGSNEQFF.